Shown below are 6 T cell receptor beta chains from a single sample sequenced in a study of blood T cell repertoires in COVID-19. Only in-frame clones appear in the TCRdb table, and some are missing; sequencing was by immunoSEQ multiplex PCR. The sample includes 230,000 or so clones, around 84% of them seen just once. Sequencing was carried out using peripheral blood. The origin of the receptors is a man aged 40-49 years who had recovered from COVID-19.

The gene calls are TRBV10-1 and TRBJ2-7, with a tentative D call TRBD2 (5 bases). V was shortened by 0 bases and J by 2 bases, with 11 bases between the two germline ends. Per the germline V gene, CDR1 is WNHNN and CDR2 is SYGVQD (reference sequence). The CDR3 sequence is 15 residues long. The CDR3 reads CASSESVEGTYEQYF. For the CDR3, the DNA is TGCGCCAGCAGTGAGTCGGTAGAGGGAACCTACGAGCAGTACTTC.

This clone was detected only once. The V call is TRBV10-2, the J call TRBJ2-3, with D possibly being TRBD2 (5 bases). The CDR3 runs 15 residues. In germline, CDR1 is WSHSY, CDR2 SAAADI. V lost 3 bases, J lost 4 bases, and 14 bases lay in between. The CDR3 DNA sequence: TGCGCCAGCAGTGAAACATTGCGGGCCGCAGATACGCAGTATTTT. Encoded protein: CASSETLRAADTQYF.

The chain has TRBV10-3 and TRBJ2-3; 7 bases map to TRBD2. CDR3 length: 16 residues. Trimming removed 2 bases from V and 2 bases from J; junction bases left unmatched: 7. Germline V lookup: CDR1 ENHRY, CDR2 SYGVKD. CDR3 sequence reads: CAISEGASGITDTQYF. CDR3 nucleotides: TGTGCCATCAGTGAGGGGGCTAGCGGCATCACAGATACGCAGTATTTT.

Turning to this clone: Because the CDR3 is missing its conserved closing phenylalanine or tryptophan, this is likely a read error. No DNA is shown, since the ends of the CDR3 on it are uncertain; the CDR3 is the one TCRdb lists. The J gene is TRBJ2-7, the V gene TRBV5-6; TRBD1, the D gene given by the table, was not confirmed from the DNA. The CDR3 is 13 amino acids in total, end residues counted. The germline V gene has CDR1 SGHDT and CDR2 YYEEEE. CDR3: CASSLRDRGHSVL.

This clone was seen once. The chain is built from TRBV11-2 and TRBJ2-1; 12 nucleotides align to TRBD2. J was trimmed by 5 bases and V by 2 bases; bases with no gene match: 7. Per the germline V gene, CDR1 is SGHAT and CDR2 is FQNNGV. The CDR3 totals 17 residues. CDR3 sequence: CASSLRLTSGRNNEQFF. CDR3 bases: TGTGCCAGCAGCTTAAGGTTGACTAGCGGGAGAAACAATGAGCAGTTCTTC.

The CDR3 DNA sequence: TGTGCCAGCAGCCAAGGCGTGGCTAGCGGGGGCACAGATACGCAGTATTTT. Translated: CASSQGVASGGTDTQYF. This chain joins TRBV3-1 (or the pseudogene TRBV3-2) and TRBJ2-3; the match to TRBD2 covers 9 bases. The ends lost 1 base at V and 1 base at J; junction bases unmatched: 6. The CDR3 has 17 amino acids. Germline CDR1 and CDR2: LGHDT and YNNKEL (reference sequence).